This T cell receptor (beta chain) was identified in a study of OX40 agonist ivuxolimab in advanced cancers. As for the study in general: With ivuxolimab, an agonistic anti-OX40 (CD134) antibody, patients were treated. Cohort: 65% to 90% men, mean age around 55, aged about 23 to 80. Study-level results: The authors also found low normalized T-cell clonal expansion in some nonresponders. The study did not work out the antigen specificity of the expanded peripheral T cells.

CDR3 length: 16 residues. V lost 6 bases and J lost 2; bases outside the gene matches: 8. CDR1 is MDHEN and CDR2 is SYDVKM in the germline V gene. Notes on this clone: Its cognate antigen is unknown.

Profiled with immunoSEQ multiplex PCR; TCRdb holds only in-frame clones, not every one. The sample carries more than 75,000 clones, about 88% recorded once. This TCR was sampled from an adult with an advanced solid tumor such as melanoma, head and neck, liver or kidney cancer. The source material was CD4+ or CD8+ T cells sorted from blood, sampled in a trial of the OX40 agonist ivuxolimab. The V call is TRBV28, the J call TRBJ2-3, with TRBD1 matching over 10 bases. The CDR3 reads CASSLPGQGSTDTQYF. The CDR3, as DNA: TGTGCCAGCAGCTTACCGGGACAGGGGTCCACAGATACGCAGTATTTT. The whole variable domain, filled in from reference TRBV28 and TRBJ2-3, reads DVKVTQSSRYLVKRTGEKVFLECVQDMDHENMFWYRQDPGLGLRLIYFSYDVKMKEKGDIPEGYSVSREKKERFSLILESASTNQTSMYLCASSLPGQGSTDTQYFGPGTRLTVL.